The clone carrying this T cell receptor beta chain was seen at least ten times. Germline loops: CDR1 SGHAT, CDR2 FQNNGV. The length of the CDR3 is 16 residues. Unmatched junction bases numbered 5, after V lost 0 bases and J lost 1 base. MiXCR, run by TCRdb on the RT-PCR reads, gives a single entry per CDR3 protein. The sample lists more than 600,000 distinct CDR3 sequences; about 14% were seen once. The chain has TRBV11-2 and TRBJ1-1; TRBD1 matches 7 bases. The specimen sequenced was memory CD4+ T cells from blood. This TCR was sampled from a female donor in good health, serving as a healthy control. CDR3 sequence: CASSLEGGRQNTEAFF. Here the CDR3 DNA reads TGTGCCAGCAGCTTAGAAGGGGGCAGACAGAACACTGAAGCTTTCTTT.